This T cell receptor (beta chain) was captured in a study of CD8+ T cells in alopecia areata. Treatment in this sample: oral pan-JAK inhibitor, 5-10 mg twice daily. Sequencing used cDNA as its template, made by extracting RNA and reverse transcribing it. Produced via immunoSEQ multiplex PCR; TCRdb's table is partial and in-frame only. The sample includes 180,000 or so clones, roughly 53% of them seen just once. Trimming removed 8 bases from V and 7 bases from J; junction bases left unmatched: 16. Germline CDR1 reads SGHVS; CDR2 reads FNYEAQ. This CDR3 is built from 16 residues. The chain recombines TRBV7-6 with TRBJ1-5; the match to TRBD1 covers 8 bases. This specimen consisted of CD8+ T cells sorted from blood, obtained at week 24, from a patient treated with tofacitinib. This sequence originates from a human donor with alopecia areata. CDR3 bases: TGTGCCAGCCCCCTCGGGACAGGCCAGAGAGGGCAGCCCCAGCATTTT. It yields the protein CASPLGTGQRGQPQHF.